The text below deals with one T cell receptor beta chain. The data are from a study of blood T cell repertoires in COVID-19. Study as a whole: The United States, Italy and Spain were the sources of the acute and convalescent COVID-19 samples. Sources were T cells, B-cell-depleted T cells, or PBMCs; the material itself was cDNA or gDNA.

While infection was still active, Seattle patients were enrolled and then followed longitudinally. In the authors' workflow: Cell counts per sample came from amplifying reference gene primers. Sequencing was performed with immunoSEQ multiplex PCR; in TCRdb, only in-frame clones are kept and a portion is missing. The V and J calls and clone size come from that table; D and trimming were worked out from the DNA. Found here are roughly 69,000 clones, around 82% of them singletons; the top ten hold 13% to 15%. This CDR3 comprises 13 residues. Germline-derived CDR1 and CDR2 are SGHTA and FQGTGA. With 4 bases removed from V and 5 bases from J, the gap between germline ends came to 11 bases.

This chain links TRBV7-3 with TRBJ1-1, with D maybe TRBD1 (6 bases). Sequencing was done on a sample of peripheral blood. This sequence originates from a man aged 55 to 70 with COVID-19, enrolled during active disease. The CDR3: CASSSQGYTEAFF. DNA for the CDR3: TGTGCCAGCAGCTCACAGGGATATACTGAAGCTTTCTTT.